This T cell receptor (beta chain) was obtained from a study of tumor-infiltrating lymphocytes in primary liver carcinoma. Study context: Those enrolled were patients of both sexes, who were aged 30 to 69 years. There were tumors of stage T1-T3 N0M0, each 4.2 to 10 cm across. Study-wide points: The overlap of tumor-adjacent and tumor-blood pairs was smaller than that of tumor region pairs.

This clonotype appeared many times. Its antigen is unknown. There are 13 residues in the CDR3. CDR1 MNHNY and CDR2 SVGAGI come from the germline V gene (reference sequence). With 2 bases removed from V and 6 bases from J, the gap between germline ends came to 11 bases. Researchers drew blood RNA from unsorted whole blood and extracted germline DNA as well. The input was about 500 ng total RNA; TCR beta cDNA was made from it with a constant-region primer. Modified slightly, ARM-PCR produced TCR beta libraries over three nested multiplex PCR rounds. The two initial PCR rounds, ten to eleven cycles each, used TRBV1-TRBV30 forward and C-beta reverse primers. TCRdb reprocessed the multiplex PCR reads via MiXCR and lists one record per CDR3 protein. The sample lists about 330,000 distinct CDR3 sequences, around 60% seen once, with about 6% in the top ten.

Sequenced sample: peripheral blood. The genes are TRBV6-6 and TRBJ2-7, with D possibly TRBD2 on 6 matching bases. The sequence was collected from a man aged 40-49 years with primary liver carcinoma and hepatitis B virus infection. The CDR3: CASSYLRAGEQYF. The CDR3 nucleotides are TGTGCCAGCAGTTACCTAAGAGCGGGCGAGCAGTACTTC.